This T cell receptor beta chain was sequenced for a study of T cells in Graves' hyperthyroidism and ophthalmopathy. The hyperthyroidism was newly diagnosed and had lasted under 2 months; the patients were aged 18 to 65. Diagnostic assessment was based on clinical symptoms, serum thyroxine and TRAb, thyroid ultrasound and orbital computed tomography. The PBMCs studied were ones that came from roughly 9.4 ml fresh peripheral blood. Using RNA transcripts as the source, TCR beta CDR3 regions were amplified. TCR CDR3 regions were first amplified by RT-PCR with HTBI primers. TCRdb re-analysed the multiplex PCR reads in MiXCR, keeping a single row per CDR3 protein. The sample includes around 100,000 distinct CDR3 sequences, 47% of them seen just once. The CDR3 consists of 16 residues. Between the trimmed V and J ends, which lost 0 bases and 6 bases, there was a span of 17 bases. Per the germline V gene, CDR1 is LNHNV and CDR2 is YYDKDF (reference sequence).

At least ten counts were recorded for this clonotype. The sequence derives from a man aged 40-49 years with Graves' hyperthyroidism. The V and J genes are TRBV15 and TRBJ1-2; a possible D gene is TRBD1 (5 bases). Material: blood. In DNA form, the CDR3 reads TGTGCCACCAGCAGAGATCGGATCAGGGATCACCATGGCTACACCTTC. This sequence encodes CATSRDRIRDHHGYTF.